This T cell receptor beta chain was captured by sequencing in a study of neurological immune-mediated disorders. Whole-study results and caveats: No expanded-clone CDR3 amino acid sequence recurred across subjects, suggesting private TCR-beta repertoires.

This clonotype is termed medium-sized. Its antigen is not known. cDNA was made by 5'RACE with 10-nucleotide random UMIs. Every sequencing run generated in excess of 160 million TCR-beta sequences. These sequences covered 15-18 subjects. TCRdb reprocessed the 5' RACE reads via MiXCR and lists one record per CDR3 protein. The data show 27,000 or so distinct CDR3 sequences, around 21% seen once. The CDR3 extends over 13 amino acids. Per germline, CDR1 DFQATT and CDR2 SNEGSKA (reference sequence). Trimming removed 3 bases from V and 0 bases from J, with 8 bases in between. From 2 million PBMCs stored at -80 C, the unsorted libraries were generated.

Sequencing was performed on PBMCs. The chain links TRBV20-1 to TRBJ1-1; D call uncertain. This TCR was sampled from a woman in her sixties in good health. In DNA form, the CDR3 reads TGCAGTGCTAGTAAGTCAATGAACACTGAAGCTTTCTTT. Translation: CSASKSMNTEAFF.